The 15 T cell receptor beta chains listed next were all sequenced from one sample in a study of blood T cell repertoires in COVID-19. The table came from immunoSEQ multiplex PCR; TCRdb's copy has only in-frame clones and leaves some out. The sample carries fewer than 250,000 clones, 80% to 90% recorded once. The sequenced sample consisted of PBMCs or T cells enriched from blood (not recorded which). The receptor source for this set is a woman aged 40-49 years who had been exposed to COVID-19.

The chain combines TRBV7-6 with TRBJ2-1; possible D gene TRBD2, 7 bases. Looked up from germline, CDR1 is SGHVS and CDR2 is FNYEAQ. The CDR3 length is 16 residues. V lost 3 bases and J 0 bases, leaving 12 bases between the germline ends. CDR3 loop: CASSLPGGRSYNEQFF. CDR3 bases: TGTGCCAGCAGCTTGCCCGGGGGGCGCTCCTACAATGAGCAGTTCTTC. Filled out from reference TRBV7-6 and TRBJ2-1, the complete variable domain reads GAGVSQSPRYKVTKRGQDVALRCDPISGHVSLYWYRQALGQGPEFLTYFNYEAQQDKSGLPNDRFSAERPEGSISTLTIQRTEQRDSAMYRCASSLPGGRSYNEQFFGPGTRLTVL.

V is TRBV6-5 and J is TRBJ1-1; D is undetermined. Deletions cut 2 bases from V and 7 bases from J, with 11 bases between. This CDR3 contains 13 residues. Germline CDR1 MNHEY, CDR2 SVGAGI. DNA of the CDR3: TGTGCCAGCAGTTACCCCGCCGGGAGTGAAGCTTTCTTT. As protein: CASSYPAGSEAFF.

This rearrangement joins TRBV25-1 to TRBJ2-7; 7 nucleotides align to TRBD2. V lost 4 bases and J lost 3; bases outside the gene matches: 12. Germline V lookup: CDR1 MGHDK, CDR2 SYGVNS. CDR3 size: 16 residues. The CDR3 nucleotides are TGTGCCAGCAGTGGAAGGCTTAAGTCGGGGGGCTACGAGCAGTACTTC. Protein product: CASSGRLKSGGYEQYF.

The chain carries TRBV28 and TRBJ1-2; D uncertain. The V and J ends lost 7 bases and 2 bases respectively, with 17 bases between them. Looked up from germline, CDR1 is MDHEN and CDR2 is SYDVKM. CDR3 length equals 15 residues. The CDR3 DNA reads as TGTGCCAGCAAAACCCTATCAGACACCAACTATGGCTACACCTTC. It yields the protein CASKTLSDTNYGYTF.

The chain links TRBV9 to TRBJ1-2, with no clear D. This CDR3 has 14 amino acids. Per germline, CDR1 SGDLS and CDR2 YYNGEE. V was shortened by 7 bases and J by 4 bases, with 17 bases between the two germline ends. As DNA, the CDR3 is TGTGCCAGCGCCGTGGGGTGGACTAGCTATGGCTACACCTTC. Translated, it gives CASAVGWTSYGYTF.

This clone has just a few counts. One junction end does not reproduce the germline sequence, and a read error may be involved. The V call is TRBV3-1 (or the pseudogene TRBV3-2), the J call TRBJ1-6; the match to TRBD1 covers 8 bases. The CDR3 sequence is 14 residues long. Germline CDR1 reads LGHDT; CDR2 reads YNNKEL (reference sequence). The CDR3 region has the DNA TGTGCCAGCAGTCCTACAGGGGGACATTCTCCCCTCCACTTT. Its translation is CASSPTGGHSPLHF.

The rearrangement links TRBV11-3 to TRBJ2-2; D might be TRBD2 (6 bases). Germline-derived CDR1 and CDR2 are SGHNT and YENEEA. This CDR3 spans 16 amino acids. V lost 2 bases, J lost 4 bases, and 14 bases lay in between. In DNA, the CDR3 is TGTGCCAGCAGCTTATTCGGGGGTAGGACCACCGGGGAGCTGTTTTTT. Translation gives CASSLFGGRTTGELFF.

DNA for the CDR3: TGTGCCAGCACTTTCGAGGGTTTACAGACCCAGTACTTC. Its protein is CASTFEGLQTQYF. The chain is built from TRBV6-5 and TRBJ2-5; D is perhaps TRBD2 (5 bases). The CDR3 has 13 residues. Germline assignment: CDR1 MNHEY and CDR2 SVGAGI. V lost 7 bases to trimming and J lost 6 bases, with 15 bases between them.

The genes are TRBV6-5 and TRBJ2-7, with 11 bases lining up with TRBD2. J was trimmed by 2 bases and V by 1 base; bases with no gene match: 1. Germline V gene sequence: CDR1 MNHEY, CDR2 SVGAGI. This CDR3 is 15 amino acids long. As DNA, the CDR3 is TGTGCCAGCAGTTACTTAGCGGGGGGGACCTACGAGCAGTACTTC. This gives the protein CASSYLAGGTYEQYF.

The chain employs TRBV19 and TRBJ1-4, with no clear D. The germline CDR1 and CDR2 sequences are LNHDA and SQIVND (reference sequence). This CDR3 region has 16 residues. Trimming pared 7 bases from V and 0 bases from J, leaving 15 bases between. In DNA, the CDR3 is TGTGCCAGTATTACGGGAGGACGCGCAACTAATGAAAAACTGTTTTTT. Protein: CASITGGRATNEKLFF.

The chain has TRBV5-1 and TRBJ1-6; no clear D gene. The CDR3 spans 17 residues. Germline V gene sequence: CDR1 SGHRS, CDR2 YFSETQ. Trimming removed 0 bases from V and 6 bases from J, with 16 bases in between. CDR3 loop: CASSLEGGWTSNSPLHF. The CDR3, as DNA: TGCGCCAGCAGCTTGGAGGGAGGGTGGACGAGTAATTCACCCCTCCACTTT.

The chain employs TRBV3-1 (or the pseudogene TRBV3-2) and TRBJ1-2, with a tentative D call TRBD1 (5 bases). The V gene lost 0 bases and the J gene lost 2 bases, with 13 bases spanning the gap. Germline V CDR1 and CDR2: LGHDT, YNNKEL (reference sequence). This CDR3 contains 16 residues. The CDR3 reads CASSQDQRQTNYGYTF. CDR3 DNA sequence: TGTGCCAGCAGCCAAGATCAGAGACAGACCAACTATGGCTACACCTTC.

CDR3 loop: CASSRDGYRGEPTNEKLFF. CDR3 bases: TGCGCCAGCAGCCGCGATGGGTACAGGGGGGAACCAACTAATGAAAAACTGTTTTTT. V and J are TRBV4-3 and TRBJ1-4, with 8 bases lining up with TRBD1. This CDR3 comprises 19 residues. CDR1 is LGHNA and CDR2 is YSLEER in the germline V gene. Trimming cost V 4 bases and J 0 bases; bases outside gene matches: 13.

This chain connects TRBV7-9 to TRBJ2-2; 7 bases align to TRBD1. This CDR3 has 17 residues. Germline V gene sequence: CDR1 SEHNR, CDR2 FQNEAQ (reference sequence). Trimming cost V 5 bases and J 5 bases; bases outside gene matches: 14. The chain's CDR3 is CASSLTGADAFTGELFF. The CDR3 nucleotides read TGTGCCAGCAGCCTCACAGGGGCGGACGCCTTTACCGGGGAGCTGTTTTTT.

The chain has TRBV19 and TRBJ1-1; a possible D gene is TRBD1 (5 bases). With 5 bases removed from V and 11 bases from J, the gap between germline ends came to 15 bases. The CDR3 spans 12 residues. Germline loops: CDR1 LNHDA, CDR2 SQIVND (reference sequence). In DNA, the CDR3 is TGTGCCAGTAGTTCCGGGGCAAGCGGGGCTTTCTTT. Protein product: CASSSGASGAFF. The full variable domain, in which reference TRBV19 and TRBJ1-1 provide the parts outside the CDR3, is DGGITQSPKYLFRKEGQNVTLSCEQNLNHDAMYWYRQDPGQGLRLIYYSQIVNDFQKGDIAEGYSVSREKKESFPLTVTSAQKNPTAFYLCASSSGASGAFFGQGTRLTVV.